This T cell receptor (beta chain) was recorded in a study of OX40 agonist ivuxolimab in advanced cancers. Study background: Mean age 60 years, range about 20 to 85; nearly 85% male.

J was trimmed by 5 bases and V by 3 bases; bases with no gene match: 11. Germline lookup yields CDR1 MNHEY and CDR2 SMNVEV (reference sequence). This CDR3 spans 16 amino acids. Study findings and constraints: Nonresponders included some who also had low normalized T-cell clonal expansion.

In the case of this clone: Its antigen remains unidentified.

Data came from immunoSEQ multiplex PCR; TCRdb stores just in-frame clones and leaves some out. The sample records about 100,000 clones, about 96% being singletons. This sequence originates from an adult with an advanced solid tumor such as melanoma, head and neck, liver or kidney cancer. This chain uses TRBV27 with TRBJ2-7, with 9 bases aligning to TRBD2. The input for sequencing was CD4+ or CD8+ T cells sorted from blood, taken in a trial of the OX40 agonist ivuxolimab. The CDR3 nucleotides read TGTGCCAGCAGTTTGGAAGCGGGGGGCTGGGGGGACGAGCAGTACTTC. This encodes CASSLEAGGWGDEQYF.